This record concerns one T cell receptor beta chain sequence. What it recognizes is unknown. This specimen belongs to a study of cytomegalovirus exposure and HLA in healthy donors. Study-level findings and limits: Sequencing likely caused a cluster of highly shared sequence variants. Later on, an analysis found that several of the most significant clusters appeared to be linked to common viral pathogens, which included parvovirus B19.

This CDR3 has 13 residues. V was trimmed by 1 base and J by 7 bases, leaving 8 bases between them. CDR1 and CDR2 from the germline V gene are MGHRA and YSYEKL. PCR was performed using 60 Vbeta and 13 Jbeta primers. In the source study's methods: It was a later analysis that counted tens of millions of unique TCR beta chains, of which some 9.9 million were shared. Repertoires were generated with immunoSEQ multiplex PCR, while TCRdb's copy carries only in-frame clones and drops some. The V and J calls and the clone size are those of that table, but D and trimming were determined from the DNA. The ten top clones account for more than 10%, within a sample of under 60,000 clones.

The sequence derives from a woman under 40 in good health and CMV-seropositive. The J gene is TRBJ1-5, the V gene TRBV4-1, with TRBD1 as a possible D gene (5 bases). Sample: PBMCs. The CDR3 DNA reads TGCGCCAGCAGCCAAGCCAGGACACAGCCCCAGCATTTT. It is translated as CASSQARTQPQHF.